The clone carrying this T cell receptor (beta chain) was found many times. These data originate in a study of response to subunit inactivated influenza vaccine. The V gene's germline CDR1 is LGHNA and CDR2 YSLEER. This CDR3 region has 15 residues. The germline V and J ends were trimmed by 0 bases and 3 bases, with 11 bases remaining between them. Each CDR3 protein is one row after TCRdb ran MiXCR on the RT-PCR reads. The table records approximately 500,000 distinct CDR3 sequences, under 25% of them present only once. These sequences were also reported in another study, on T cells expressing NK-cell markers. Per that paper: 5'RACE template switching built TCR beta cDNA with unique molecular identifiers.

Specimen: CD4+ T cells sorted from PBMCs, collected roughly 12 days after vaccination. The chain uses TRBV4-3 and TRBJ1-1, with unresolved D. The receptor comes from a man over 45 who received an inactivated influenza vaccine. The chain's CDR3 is CASSQDSAGYTEAFF. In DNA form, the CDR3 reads TGCGCCAGCAGCCAAGATTCCGCAGGCTACACTGAAGCTTTCTTT.